This TCR beta chain was identified during a study of shared clonotypes between healthy human individuals. Of note for this clone: Its specificity is not known.

TCRdb's table, derived via immunoSEQ multiplex PCR, lists solely in-frame clones and lacks some. Altogether nearly 1,000,000 clones are present, approximately 76% being singletons, with the ten largest covering 1.5%. This CDR3 has 15 amino acids. Germline V gene lookup returns CDR1 LNHDA and CDR2 SQIVND (reference sequence). V was clipped by 9 bases and J by 6 bases; unmatched bases: 12. The study, taken as a whole, reports: Against clonotypes common to all four donors, non-shared ones had lower generation probabilities. Richness estimates generally favored naive over memory subsets. Sequencing depth was a factor that was expected to affect clonotype sharing among donors. Even with large depth, rarefaction showed that sorted-subset sequencing was incomplete.

Sequencing was performed on memory CD4+ T cells sorted from blood. Subset defined: CD45RA-negative fraction. The TCR was taken from a man aged 18-30 years in good health. This chain links TRBV19 with TRBJ2-2; 8 bases align to TRBD1. This CDR3 is CASDAGQGWSGELFF. CDR3 nucleotide sequence: TGTGCCAGCGACGCCGGACAGGGTTGGTCCGGGGAGCTGTTTTTT.